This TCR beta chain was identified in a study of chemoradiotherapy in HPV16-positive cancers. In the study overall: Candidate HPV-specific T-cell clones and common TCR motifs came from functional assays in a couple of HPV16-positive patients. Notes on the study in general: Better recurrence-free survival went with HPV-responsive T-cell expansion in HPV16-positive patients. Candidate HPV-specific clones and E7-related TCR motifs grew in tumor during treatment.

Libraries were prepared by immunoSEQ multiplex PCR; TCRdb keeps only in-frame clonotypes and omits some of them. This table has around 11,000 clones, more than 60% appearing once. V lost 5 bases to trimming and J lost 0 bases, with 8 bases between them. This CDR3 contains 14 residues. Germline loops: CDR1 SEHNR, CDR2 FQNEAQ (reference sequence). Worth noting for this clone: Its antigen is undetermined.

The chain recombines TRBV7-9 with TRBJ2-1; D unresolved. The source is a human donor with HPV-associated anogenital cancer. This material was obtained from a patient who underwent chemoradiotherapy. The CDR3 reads CASSRPVSYNEQFF. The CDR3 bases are TGTGCCAGCAGCCGCCCTGTCTCCTACAATGAGCAGTTCTTC.